These T cell receptor beta chains were read from a single sample in a study of CD8+CD57+ T cells in acquired aplastic anemia. Via MiXCR, TCRdb re-called the reads, giving one row per CDR3 protein. The sample lists about 270,000 distinct CDR3 sequences, approximately 80% seen once, with over 35% in the top ten. Sample: sorted CD4+, CD8+, or CD8+CD57+ T cells (not recorded which) from PBMCs. These receptors were collected from a human donor with aplastic anemia. CDR3s include the opening cysteine and the closing phenylalanine or tryptophan. Each record gives: CDR3 DNA, CDR3 protein, V gene, D gene, J gene, clone size. D genes are given only for firm matches. Not all rows give a size; the values are once, few, many and, for expanded clones, a class.

cdr3_nt: TGTGCCAGCAGCGCAGCAGCAGAGACACAATACTTCCAGTACTTC; cdr3_aa: CASSAAAETQYFQYF; v_call: TRBV7-9; d_call: NA; j_call: TRBJ2-5; clone_size: once
cdr3_nt: TGTGCCAGCAGCTTAGAACAGGGATATCACCGCTACACCTTCTTT; cdr3_aa: CASSLEQGYHRYTFF; v_call: TRBV7-9; d_call: NA; j_call: TRBJ1-1; clone_size: NA
cdr3_nt: TGTGCCAGCAGCGTAGCGACCACCGGGGAGCTGTTTTTT; cdr3_aa: CASSVATTGELFF; v_call: TRBV7-9; d_call: NA; j_call: TRBJ2-2; clone_size: NA
cdr3_nt: TGTGCCAGCAGCGGGGCGGTAGGTACCACTAAAGAGTATTTT; cdr3_aa: CASSGAVGTTKEYF; v_call: TRBV9; d_call: NA; j_call: TRBJ2-3; clone_size: once
cdr3_nt: TGTGCCAGCAGCTTAGACACACCTGGAGCTGTCTTTGGATACACCTTC; cdr3_aa: CASSLDTPGAVFGYTF; v_call: TRBV7-9; d_call: NA; j_call: TRBJ1-2; clone_size: NA
cdr3_nt: TGCAGTGCCAGCGGTGGGGGACGCAAGAAGACCCAGTACTTC; cdr3_aa: CSASGGGRKKTQYF; v_call: TRBV20-1; d_call: NA; j_call: TRBJ2-5; clone_size: NA
cdr3_nt: TGTGCCAGCAGTGAGGGGACGAACACTGAAGCTTTCTTT; cdr3_aa: CASSEGTNTEAFF; v_call: TRBV25-1; d_call: NA; j_call: TRBJ1-1; clone_size: NA
cdr3_nt: TGTGCCAGCAGTGAGGGTTACGAGCAGTACTTC; cdr3_aa: CASSEGYEQYF; v_call: TRBV25-1; d_call: NA; j_call: TRBJ2-7; clone_size: few
cdr3_nt: TGTGCCAGCAGCCCGACAGGGGGCATTCAGAATTTGCAGTTCTTC; cdr3_aa: CASSPTGGIQNLQFF; v_call: TRBV9; d_call: TRBD1; j_call: TRBJ2-1; clone_size: NA
cdr3_nt: TGTGCCAGCGGCTTTGCAAGAAACGAGGGGAGCGATGAGTTC; cdr3_aa: CASGFARNEGSDEF; v_call: TRBV7-9; d_call: NA; j_call: TRBJ2-5; clone_size: NA
cdr3_nt: TGTGCCAGTAGGCCCACGAAGGGCGCCAACGAGCAGCAGTTCTTC; cdr3_aa: CASRPTKGANEQQFF; v_call: TRBV19; d_call: NA; j_call: TRBJ2-1; clone_size: once
cdr3_nt: TGCGCCAGCAGCCAAGTGGGGGGATACACAGATACGCAGTTCTTT; cdr3_aa: CASSQVGGYTDTQFF; v_call: TRBV7-9; d_call: NA; j_call: TRBJ1-1; clone_size: NA
cdr3_nt: TGTGCCACCGGCGGTAGTCTAGCGGGGAACAATGAGCAGTTCTTC; cdr3_aa: CATGGSLAGNNEQFF; v_call: TRBV6-4; d_call: TRBD2; j_call: TRBJ2-1; clone_size: once
cdr3_nt: TGTGCCACCACCAGAGCTGCCGGCCCCGGGTGCGCGCAGTACTTC; cdr3_aa: CATTRAAGPGCAQYF; v_call: TRBV7-6; d_call: NA; j_call: TRBJ2-7; clone_size: once
cdr3_nt: TGTGCCAGCAGCTCTAACAGGCCAACGCCGTTGAACACTGAAGCTTTCTTT; cdr3_aa: CASSSNRPTPLNTEAFF; v_call: TRBV11-1; d_call: NA; j_call: TRBJ1-1; clone_size: NA
cdr3_nt: TGTGCCACCAGCTTGCGCCCCAGCCGGGAAACCCAGTACTTC; cdr3_aa: CATSLRPSRETQYF; v_call: TRBV7-2; d_call: NA; j_call: TRBJ2-5; clone_size: NA
cdr3_nt: TGTGCCAGCAGTTTTAGCGGGAGTTGGGGAGGCACTCAGCAGTTCTTC; cdr3_aa: CASSFSGSWGGTQQFF; v_call: TRBV7-3; d_call: TRBD2; j_call: TRBJ2-1; clone_size: NA
cdr3_nt: TGTGCCAGCAGTTACTCGGCGGGGGGATACAATGAGCAGTTCTTC; cdr3_aa: CASSYSAGGYNEQFF; v_call: TRBV6-2/TRBV6-3; d_call: TRBD2; j_call: TRBJ2-1; clone_size: NA
cdr3_nt: TGTGCCGGCCGGGGGGCAACCGAGGCGCAGTACTTT; cdr3_aa: CAGRGATEAQYF; v_call: TRBV7-9; d_call: NA; j_call: TRBJ2-3; clone_size: NA
cdr3_nt: TGTGCCACCTTGGCCGGGGACACAGATACGCAGTTTTTT; cdr3_aa: CATLAGDTDTQFF; v_call: TRBV24-1; d_call: NA; j_call: TRBJ2-3; clone_size: few
cdr3_nt: TGTGCCAGCAGCGACGCGACTAGCGGAATAGATACGCATTTT; cdr3_aa: CASSDATSGIDTHF; v_call: TRBV9; d_call: NA; j_call: TRBJ1-5; clone_size: few
cdr3_nt: TGCGCCAGCAGCTTGGATGTGGGAAGGAACACTGAAGCTTTCTTT; cdr3_aa: CASSLDVGRNTEAFF; v_call: TRBV5-1; d_call: NA; j_call: TRBJ1-1; clone_size: NA